The clone carrying this T cell receptor (beta chain) was detected only a few times. Healthy Caucasian individuals from Russia aged 6 to 90 served as donors. For every donor, a draw yielded around 10 milliliters of peripheral blood. Together with a sample-barcoded 5' primer, a J-beta primer mix was included in a second PCR lasting about 6 to 11 cycles. TCRdb passed the 5' RACE reads through MiXCR, listing each CDR3 protein once. The sample lists 750,000 or so distinct CDR3 sequences, roughly 25% occurring once. These data are taken from a study of blood T cells in healthy people across ages. Germline V lookup: CDR1 MDHEN, CDR2 SYDVKM. With 6 bases removed from V and 5 bases from J, the gap between germline ends came to 16 bases. This CDR3 is 14 amino acids long. The same data also went into a second study, on T cells of mothers and their children. As reported in that work: RNA was extracted, and all of it went into cDNA synthesis at roughly 1.5 ug per 15 ul. Mothers yielded over 9.5 million CDR3 reads, children 2.5 million to 3 million each.

Sequencing used blood. This chain uses TRBV28 with TRBJ1-1; D gene uncertain. This clonotype was sampled from a boy younger than 18 in good health. The CDR3 is CASSTGSLATEAFF. The CDR3 nucleotides are TGTGCCAGCAGCACGGGATCTCTCGCAACTGAAGCTTTCTTT.